These 29 T cell receptor beta chains came from one sample sequenced in a study of Graves' ophthalmopathy and Graves' hyperthyroidism. The authors amplified TCR beta CDR3 regions, and they did so from RNA transcripts for repertoire sequencing. HTBI-primed first-round RT-PCR preceded second-round multiplex PCR. TCRdb recomputed calls from the multiplex PCR reads with MiXCR, one row per CDR3 protein. The data contain 1 million to 1.3 million distinct CDR3 sequences, roughly two fifths of them singletons. Sequenced: peripheral blood or thyroid tissue (not recorded which). These TCRs come from an adult man with Graves' hyperthyroidism.

This clonotype was counted only a few times. The gene calls are TRBV12-3 or TRBV12-4 and TRBJ1-5; D ambiguous. There are 15 residues in the CDR3. V was trimmed by 6 bases and J by 0 bases, leaving 12 bases between them. The CDR3 spells CASSPSANSNQPQHF. CDR3 bases: TGTGCCAGCAGCCCTTCCGCTAATAGCAATCAGCCCCAGCATTTT.

The chain carries TRBV12-3 or TRBV12-4 and TRBJ1-1; 7 bases match TRBD1. Trimming removed 5 bases from V and 4 bases from J; junction bases left unmatched: 7. CDR3 length: 14 residues. CDR3 nucleotides: TGTGCCAGCAGTCCCCAGGGGGAGAGCACTGAAGCTTTCTTT. Protein: CASSPQGESTEAFF.

The chain carries TRBV29-1 and TRBJ1-2, with D perhaps TRBD1 (5 bases). This CDR3 contains 12 residues. The V gene's germline CDR1 is SQVTM and CDR2 ANQGSEA. V was shortened by 6 bases and J by 7 bases, with 15 bases between the two germline ends. The CDR3 loop reads CSVPGGLGGYTF. DNA of the CDR3: TGCAGCGTCCCGGGGGGTCTCGGTGGCTACACCTTC.

This clonotype was found a few times. The gene calls are TRBV6-1 and TRBJ1-1; possible D gene TRBD1, 5 bases. This CDR3 is 15 amino acids long. From germline, CDR1 is MNHNS and CDR2 SASEGT. V lost 5 bases and J lost 1, with 14 bases in between. CDR3 coding DNA: TGTGCCAGCAGTTACCGTCCGGGGGGGAACACTGAAGCTTTCTTT. This translates into CASSYRPGGNTEAFF.

CDR3 coding DNA: TGTGCCAGCGGCCGAGGATCAGGGGGCCAATTCGGCACAGATACGCAGTATTTT. This gives the protein CASGRGSGGQFGTDTQYF. This chain uses TRBV5-4 with TRBJ2-3; TRBD1 aligns across 8 bases. In germline, CDR1 is SGHNT, CDR2 YYREEE (reference sequence). The CDR3 has 18 amino acids. Losses at the gene ends were 7 bases for V and 1 base for J; bases not matched to a gene: 17.

This clonotype has a count of ten or more. The chain has TRBV2 and TRBJ2-5; D is undetermined. CDR1 SNHLY and CDR2 FYNNEI come from the germline V gene. The CDR3 has 12 residues. V dropped 7 bases and J dropped 7 bases, with 13 bases sitting between them. Here the CDR3 reads CASMMGLATQYF. For the CDR3, the DNA is TGTGCCAGCATGATGGGCCTCGCGACCCAGTACTTC.

This clonotype was detected a few times. The chain recombines TRBV12-3 or TRBV12-4 with TRBJ1-1; D not resolved. The CDR3 contains 14 residues. V lost 0 bases, J lost 0 bases, and 5 bases lay in between. The CDR3 sequence: CASSLAYMNTEAFF. CDR3 in DNA: TGTGCCAGCAGTTTAGCCTACATGAACACTGAAGCTTTCTTT.

This clonotype was seen more than once but under ten times. Mismatch with germline at one junction end may stem from a read error. This sequence joins TRBV11-2 and TRBJ1-1; maybe TRBD1 (6 bases). This CDR3 region has 19 residues. Germline lookup yields CDR1 SGHAT and CDR2 FQNNGV. The CDR3 protein is CASSQDANRANSMNTEAFF. As DNA, the CDR3 is TGCGCCAGCAGCCAAGATGCAAACAGGGCCAATTCGATGAACACTGAAGCTTTCTTT.

This clonotype was detected many times. This chain joins TRBV7-2 and TRBJ2-7, with D unclear. The CDR3 runs 15 residues. Trimming cost V 5 bases and J 3 bases, with 17 bases left between them. The V gene's germline CDR1 is SGHTA and CDR2 FQGNSA. The CDR3 sequence: CASSRTGRHVYEQYF. For the CDR3, the DNA is TGTGCCAGCAGCCGGACCGGACGGCATGTCTACGAGCAGTACTTC.

The gene calls are TRBV2 and TRBJ2-5; 8 positions agree with TRBD2. The CDR3 has 13 amino acids. Germline trimming cut 6 bases from V and 3 bases from J; bases unmatched to any gene: 3. Germline-derived CDR1 and CDR2 are SNHLY and FYNNEI. The DNA of the CDR3 is TGTGCCAGCAGCGCGGGACTAGAAGAGACCCAGTACTTC. Its translation: CASSAGLEETQYF.

This chain uses TRBV20-1 with TRBJ2-7; D is possibly TRBD1 (6 bases). The germline V and J ends were trimmed by 6 bases and 1 base, with 16 bases remaining between them. The CDR3 runs 14 residues. From germline, CDR1 is DFQATT and CDR2 SNEGSKA (reference sequence). CDR3 in DNA: TGCAGTGCCGATGACAGGAGTTTTTCCTACGAGCAGTACTTC. It codes for CSADDRSFSYEQYF.

This clonotype has a count of ten or more. V is TRBV9 and J is TRBJ1-1; D unresolved. The V gene's germline CDR1 is SGDLS and CDR2 YYNGEE. The CDR3 is made up of 14 amino acids. V lost 1 base and J 4 bases, leaving 11 bases between the germline ends. The CDR3 DNA reads as TGTGCCAGCAGCGTAACCCCTTCGGGCACTGAAGCTTTCTTT. Its protein is CASSVTPSGTEAFF.

About this clonotype itself: A read error is likely, as this CDR3 ends without the conserved phenylalanine or tryptophan. The chain has TRBV6-2 or TRBV6-3 and TRBJ2-5; D call uncertain. CDR3 size: 14 residues. The germline V gene has CDR1 MNHEY and CDR2 SVGEGT. This CDR3 reads CAISPTTVWETQYL. CDR3 coding DNA: TGTGCCATCAGTCCGACGACCGTGTGGGAGACCCAGTACCTC.

The sample holds a few counts of this clonotype. J is TRBJ1-2 and V is TRBV29-1; D is ambiguous. Germline values: CDR1 SQVTM, CDR2 ANQGSEA. With 7 bases removed from V and 8 bases from J, the gap between germline ends came to 20 bases. The CDR3 contains 13 residues. The CDR3 DNA reads TGCAGCGCTTTATCAGGCGATATCAGCGGCTACACCTTC. This sequence encodes CSALSGDISGYTF.

This clonotype was detected ten times or more. The chain uses TRBV11-2 and TRBJ2-7, with D perhaps given as TRBD1 or TRBD2 (5 bases each). CDR1 SGHAT and CDR2 FQNNGV come from the germline V gene. This CDR3 is 13 amino acids long. V was trimmed by 5 bases and J by 4 bases, leaving 12 bases between them. In DNA, the CDR3 is TGTGCCAGCAGCCCCCGGGACGGATACGAGCAGTACTTC. It specifies CASSPRDGYEQYF.

A word on this clonotype: This could be a read error, since a much larger clone is one nucleotide away. The chain links TRBV9 to TRBJ2-5, with 11 nucleotides matching TRBD1. Germline assignment: CDR1 SGDLS and CDR2 YYNGEE. The V segment lost 4 bases and the J segment 9 bases; nucleotides outside the gene matches: 11. CDR3 length equals 15 residues. CDR3 sequence reads: CASSRGQGAKEAQYF. The DNA of the CDR3 is TGTGCCAGCAGCCGAGGACAGGGGGCTAAGGAGGCCCAGTACTTC. Full variable domain (rest looked up from reference TRBV9 and TRBJ2-5): DSGVTQTPKHLITATGQRVTLRCSPRSGDLSVYWYQQSLDQGLQFLIQYYNGEERAKGNILERFSAQQFPDLHSELNLSSLELGDSALYFCASSRGQGAKEAQYFGPGTRLLVL.

Remarks on this clonotype: This may arise from a read error, as a much more abundant clone is one base away. Since the CDR3 does not end with the conserved phenylalanine or tryptophan, this likely comes from a read error. V usage is TRBV19 and J usage is TRBJ2-5, with TRBD2 identical over 8 bases. This CDR3 spans 17 amino acids. Unmatched junction bases numbered 19, after V lost 9 bases and J lost 4 bases. Germline values: CDR1 LNHDA, CDR2 SQIVND (reference sequence). Here the CDR3 DNA reads TGTGCCAGCAGCTTTCTCCGGACTAGCCGTGTTAGAGAGACCCAGTACTCC. It is translated as CASSFLRTSRVRETQYS.

The chain carries TRBV12-5 and TRBJ2-7, with no clear D. The V gene lost 1 base and the J gene lost 8 bases, with 9 bases spanning the gap. CDR1 and CDR2 (germline): LGHNT, FRNRAP. The CDR3 is made up of 12 amino acids. As DNA, the CDR3 is TGTGCTAGTGGTTTGGACGTAGGCAAGCAGTACTTC. Its translation is CASGLDVGKQYF.

The rearrangement joins TRBV29-1 to TRBJ2-5; TRBD1 matches 8 bases. Germline V gene sequence: CDR1 SQVTM, CDR2 ANQGSEA. The V gene end was trimmed by 3 bases and the J gene end by 7 bases; junction bases not matched to a gene: 10. The CDR3 covers 14 residues. The CDR3 spells CSVERGWQGATQYF. As DNA, the CDR3 is TGCAGCGTTGAGCGGGGTTGGCAGGGGGCGACCCAGTACTTC.

This clonotype has a count of ten or more. The gene calls are TRBV12-3 or TRBV12-4 and TRBJ1-2; no clear D gene. This CDR3 is built from 13 residues. V shed 3 bases and J shed 8 bases, with 13 bases lying between them. CDR3 nucleotide sequence: TGTGCCAGCAGTTTTCGGGCAGATAGAGGCTACACCTTC. Amino acids: CASSFRADRGYTF.

To note about this clonotype: The CDR3 does not close with the conserved phenylalanine or tryptophan, likely indicating a read error. Because the CDR3's place on the DNA is in doubt, the DNA is left out and the CDR3 is given as listed by TCRdb. This chain uses TRBV4-3 with TRBJ2-6; whether TRBD2, the table's D call, matches the DNA was not checked. A total of 11 residues make up the CDR3, ends included. CDR1 and CDR2 (germline): LGHNA, YSLEER. CDR3 sequence: CASSQDSTGVV.

This clonotype was seen at least ten times. V and J are TRBV29-1 and TRBJ1-2, with 10 positions matching TRBD1. The V and J ends lost 4 bases and 7 bases, in that order; junction bases with no gene match: 6. The CDR3 has 13 residues. Germline CDR1 and CDR2: SQVTM and ANQGSEA. CDR3 DNA: TGCAGCGTTGCCGGGACAGGGGTGTCTGGCTACACCTTC. It codes for CSVAGTGVSGYTF.

This clonotype was seen a single time. The rearrangement joins TRBV4-3 to TRBJ1-2, with unresolved D. CDR1 is LGHNA and CDR2 is YSLEER in the germline V gene. The CDR3 covers 15 residues. The V gene lost 0 bases and the J gene lost 8 bases, with 16 bases spanning the gap. In nucleotides, the CDR3 is TGCGCCAGCAGCCAAGACTTCAGTGTCGGATCAGGCTACACCTTC. This codes for CASSQDFSVGSGYTF.

This clonotype was counted ten times or more. The chain has TRBV19 and TRBJ2-2; the D gene is possibly TRBD1 (5 bases). Germline loops: CDR1 LNHDA, CDR2 SQIVND (reference sequence). The ends were cut back, 7 bases at V and 2 bases at J, with 8 bases in the middle. This CDR3 has 13 amino acids. CDR3 loop: CASKGENTGELFF. The CDR3 nucleotides read TGTGCCAGTAAAGGGGAAAACACCGGGGAGCTGTTTTTT.

The table lists this clonotype with many counts. CDR3 sequence reads: CASRQLAGISTGELFF. The CDR3 DNA is TGTGCCAGCAGGCAACTAGCGGGAATTTCGACCGGGGAGCTGTTTTTT. The chain carries TRBV2 and TRBJ2-2; 10 bases agree with TRBD2. CDR3 length: 16 amino acids. V was clipped by 6 bases and J by 5 bases; unmatched bases: 9. The germline V gene has CDR1 SNHLY and CDR2 FYNNEI.

This chain connects TRBV12-3 or TRBV12-4 to TRBJ2-7; tentatively, D is TRBD1 (5 bases). The CDR3 length is 14 residues. Trimming left V 6 bases short and J 1 base short, with 13 bases between. CDR3 DNA: TGTGCCAGCAGCCAGACAGACCGATCCTACGAGCAGTACTTC. Its protein is CASSQTDRSYEQYF.

This chain connects TRBV4-3 to TRBJ1-2; no clear D. The CDR3 runs 13 residues. In germline, CDR1 is LGHNA, CDR2 YSLEER. V was cut by 3 bases and J by 4 bases, with 9 bases left in between. CDR3 bases: TGCGCCAGCAGCCACGAGGAAGCCTATGGCTACACCTTC. Protein sequence: CASSHEEAYGYTF.

At least ten counts were recorded for this clonotype. V gene TRBV2 combines with J gene TRBJ2-7; D may be TRBD1 (5 bases). CDR1 is SNHLY, CDR2 FYNNEI, per germline. The ends were cut back, 4 bases at V and 6 bases at J, with 22 bases in the middle. This CDR3 comprises 16 residues. CDR3 region: CASSVVVGAHLREQYF. In DNA, the CDR3 is TGTGCCAGCAGTGTGGTTGTAGGGGCTCACCTCCGCGAGCAGTACTTC.

A remark on this clonotype: Likely a read error: the CDR3 ends without its conserved phenylalanine or tryptophan. J is TRBJ2-7 and V is TRBV7-2; 8 bases are a match to TRBD1. This CDR3 comprises 20 residues. Germline-derived CDR1 and CDR2 are SGHTA and FQGNSA. Unmatched junction bases numbered 24, after V lost 5 bases and J lost 3 bases. CDR3 sequence: CASSPTRGQVERPKNYEQYL. In DNA form, the CDR3 reads TGTGCCAGCAGCCCAACCCGGGGACAGGTAGAGCGGCCCAAAAACTACGAGCAGTACCTC.